Sequencing of this T cell receptor beta chain was carried out in a study of OX40 agonist ivuxolimab in advanced cancers. About the study: Three patients showed partial responses: one hepatocellular carcinoma and two cutaneous melanoma cases.

Study results and caveats: More expanded clones were seen, on average, in CD8+ T cells than in CD4+. In the 0.1 to 3.0 mg/kg range, CD4+ and CD8+ blood T cells had expanded clonally by week 6. Clonal expansion in partial responders at 0.1-3.0 mg/kg ranked among the lowest.

The CDR3 covers 15 residues. CDR1 MNHEY and CDR2 SMNVEV come from the germline V gene (reference sequence). The germline V and J ends were trimmed by 5 bases and 2 bases, with 15 bases remaining between them. The method was immunoSEQ multiplex PCR; TCRdb's version includes in-frame clones alone and lacks a portion of them. The top ten hold 0.27% of the sample, which has roughly 120,000 clones, approximately 89% seen once. Concerning this clone itself: Antigen unknown.

The TCR comes from an adult with an advanced solid tumor such as melanoma, head and neck, liver or kidney cancer. This sequence joins TRBV27 and TRBJ2-5; TRBD1 might be the D (6 bases). The specimen was CD4+ or CD8+ T cells sorted from blood, collected in a trial of the OX40 agonist ivuxolimab. The CDR3 sequence is CASSPPTGEQETQYF. CDR3 coding DNA: TGTGCCAGCAGTCCCCCGACAGGAGAGCAAGAGACCCAGTACTTC.